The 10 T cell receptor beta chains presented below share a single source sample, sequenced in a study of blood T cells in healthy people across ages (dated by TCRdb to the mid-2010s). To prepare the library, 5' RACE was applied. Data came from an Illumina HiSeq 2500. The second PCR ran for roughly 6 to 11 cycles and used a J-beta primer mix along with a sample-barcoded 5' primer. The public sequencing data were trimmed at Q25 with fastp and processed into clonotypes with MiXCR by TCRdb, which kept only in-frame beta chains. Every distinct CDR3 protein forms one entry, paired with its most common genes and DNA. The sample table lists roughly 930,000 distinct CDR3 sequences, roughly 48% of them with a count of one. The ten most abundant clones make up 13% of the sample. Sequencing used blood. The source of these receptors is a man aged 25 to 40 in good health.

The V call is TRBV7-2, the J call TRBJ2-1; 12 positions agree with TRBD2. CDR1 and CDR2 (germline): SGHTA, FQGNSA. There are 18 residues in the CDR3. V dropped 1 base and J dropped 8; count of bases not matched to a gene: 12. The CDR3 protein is CASSLVRLAGAPTDEQFF. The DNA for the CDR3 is TGTGCCAGCAGCTTAGTGAGACTAGCGGGGGCCCCTACCGATGAGCAGTTCTTC.

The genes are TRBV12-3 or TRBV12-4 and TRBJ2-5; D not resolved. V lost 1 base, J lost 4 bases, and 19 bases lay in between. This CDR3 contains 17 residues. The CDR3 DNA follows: TGTGCCAGCAGTTTAGGGGCTCTGGGCTACTCGGGAGAGACCCAGTACTTC. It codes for CASSLGALGYSGETQYF.

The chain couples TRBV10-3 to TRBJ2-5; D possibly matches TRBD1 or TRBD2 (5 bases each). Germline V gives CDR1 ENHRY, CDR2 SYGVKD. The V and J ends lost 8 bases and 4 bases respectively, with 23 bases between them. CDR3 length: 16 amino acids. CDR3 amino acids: CAIRGAELGAPETQYF. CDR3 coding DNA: TGTGCCATCCGGGGAGCGGAATTAGGGGCTCCAGAGACCCAGTACTTC.

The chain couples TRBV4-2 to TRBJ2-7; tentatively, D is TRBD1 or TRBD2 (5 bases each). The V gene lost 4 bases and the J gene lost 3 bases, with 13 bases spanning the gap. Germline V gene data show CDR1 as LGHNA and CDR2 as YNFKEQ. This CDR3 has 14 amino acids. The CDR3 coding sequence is TGTGCCAGCAGCCGAGGGACGGAGAACTACGAGCAGTACTTC. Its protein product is CASSRGTENYEQYF.

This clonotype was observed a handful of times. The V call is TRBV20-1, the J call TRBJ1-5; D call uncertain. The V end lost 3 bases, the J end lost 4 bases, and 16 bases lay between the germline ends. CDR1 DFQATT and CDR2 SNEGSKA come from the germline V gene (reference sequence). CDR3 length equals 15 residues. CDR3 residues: CSASRQISLNQPQHF. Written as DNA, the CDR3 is TGCAGTGCTAGCCGTCAGATTTCCCTTAATCAGCCCCAGCATTTT.

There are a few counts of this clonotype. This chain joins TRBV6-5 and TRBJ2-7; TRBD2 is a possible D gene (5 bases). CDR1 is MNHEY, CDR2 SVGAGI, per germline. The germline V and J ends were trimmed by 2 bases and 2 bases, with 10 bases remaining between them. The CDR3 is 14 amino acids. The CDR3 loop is CASSYGETTYEQYF. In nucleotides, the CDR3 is TGTGCCAGCAGTTACGGGGAGACTACCTACGAGCAGTACTTC.

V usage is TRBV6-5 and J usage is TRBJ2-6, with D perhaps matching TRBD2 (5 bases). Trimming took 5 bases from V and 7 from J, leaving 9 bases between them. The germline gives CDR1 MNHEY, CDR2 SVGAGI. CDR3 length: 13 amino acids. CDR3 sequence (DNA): TGTGCCAGCAGTGACGGAGGAGCCAACGTCCTGACTTTC. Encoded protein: CASSDGGANVLTF.

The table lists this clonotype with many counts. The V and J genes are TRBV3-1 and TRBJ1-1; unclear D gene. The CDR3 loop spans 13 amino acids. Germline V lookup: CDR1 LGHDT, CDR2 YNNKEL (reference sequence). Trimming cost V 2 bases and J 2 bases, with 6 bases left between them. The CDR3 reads CASSQLSNTEAFF. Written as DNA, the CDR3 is TGTGCCAGCAGCCAATTATCAAACACTGAAGCTTTCTTT. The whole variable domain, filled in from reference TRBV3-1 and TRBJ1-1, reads DTAVSQTPKYLVTQMGNDKSIKCEQNLGHDTMYWYKQDSKKFLKIMFSYNNKELIINETVPNRFSPKSPDKAHLNLHINSLELGDSAVYFCASSQLSNTEAFFGQGTRLTVV.

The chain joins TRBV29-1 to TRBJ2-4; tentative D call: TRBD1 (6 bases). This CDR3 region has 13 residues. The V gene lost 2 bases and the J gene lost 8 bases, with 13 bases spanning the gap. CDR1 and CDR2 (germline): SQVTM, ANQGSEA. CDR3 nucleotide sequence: TGCAGCGTTGAACCAGGGGTCGGGGACATTCAGTACTTC. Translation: CSVEPGVGDIQYF.

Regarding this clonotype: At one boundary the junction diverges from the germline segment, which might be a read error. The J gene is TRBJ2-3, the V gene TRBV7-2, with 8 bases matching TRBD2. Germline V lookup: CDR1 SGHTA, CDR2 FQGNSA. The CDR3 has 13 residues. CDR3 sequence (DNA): TGTGCCAGCAGATTAGCGGGGCTCAATACGCAGTATTTT. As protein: CASRLAGLNTQYF.